This T cell receptor beta chain stems from a study of CD8 T cells in Susac syndrome. Comment on this clonotype: At one boundary the junction diverges from the germline segment, which might be a read error.

Roughly 0.45 to 1 ug RNA was reverse transcribed with random hexamers. Amplification of TCR beta CDR3 used immunoSEQ multiplex PCR across 54 Vbeta and 13 Jbeta. TCRdb fed the immunoSEQ multiplex PCR reads into MiXCR, producing one record per CDR3 protein. The sample includes about 300,000 distinct CDR3 sequences, around 84% seen only once; the top ten take approximately 0.11%. The germline gives CDR1 SGDLS, CDR2 YYNGEE. This CDR3 contains 14 residues. The sequenced sample was CD8+ T cells from PBMCs. This chain links TRBV9 with TRBJ2-1, with 8 bases identical to TRBD2. The TCR originated in a human donor with multiple sclerosis. Written as DNA, the CDR3 is TGTTCCAGCAGCGCGGGAGGTCAGAACAATGAGCAGTTCTTC. Translating it yields CSSSAGGQNNEQFF.